This TCR beta chain was sequenced in a study of blood T cells in healthy people across ages. Study conclusions and caveats: It was held that the diversity estimates obtained from one million T cells were underestimates.

The CDR3 runs to 17 residues. Germline V gene lookup returns CDR1 MNHEY and CDR2 SVGEGT. With a J-beta primer mix and a sample-barcoded 5' primer, a second PCR ran roughly 7 to 11 cycles. Carrying 12 random nucleotides, a template-switch adaptor labeled each individual cDNA molecule. TCRdb analysed the 5' RACE reads with MiXCR anew, one entry per CDR3 protein. The sample records under 950,000 distinct CDR3 sequences, about a fifth being singletons. As concerns this clonotype: What it binds is not known.

This receptor was obtained from a man aged 65-85 years in good health. The chain carries TRBV6-2 or TRBV6-3 and TRBJ2-5; 14 nucleotides align to TRBD2. The better agreement between TRBJ2-1 and the DNA end casts doubt on the J call. What was sequenced was blood. This CDR3 reads CASSYPTGLAGVEEQFF. The CDR3 nucleotides are TGTGCCAGCAGTTACCCGACGGGACTAGCGGGGGTAGAAGAGCAGTTCTTC.